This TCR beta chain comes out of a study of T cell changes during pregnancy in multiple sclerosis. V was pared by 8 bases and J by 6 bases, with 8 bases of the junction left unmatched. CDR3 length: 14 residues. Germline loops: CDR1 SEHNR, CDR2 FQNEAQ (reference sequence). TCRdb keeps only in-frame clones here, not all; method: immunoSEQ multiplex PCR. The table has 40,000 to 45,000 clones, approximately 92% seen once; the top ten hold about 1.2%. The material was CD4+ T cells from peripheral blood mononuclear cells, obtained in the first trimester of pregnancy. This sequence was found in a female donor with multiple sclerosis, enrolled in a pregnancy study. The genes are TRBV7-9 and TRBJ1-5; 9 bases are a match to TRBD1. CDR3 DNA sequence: TGTGCCAGCCAAGGGACAGGGTTTAGTCAGCCCCAGCATTTT. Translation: CASQGTGFSQPQHF.